The rows below give T cell receptor beta chains drawn from one sample of a study of T cells in Graves' hyperthyroidism and ophthalmopathy. TCRdb processed the multiplex PCR reads anew with MiXCR; each CDR3 protein has one entry. The sample shows about 610,000 distinct CDR3 sequences, roughly 15% of them seen only once. Input material: blood. The source is a woman aged 40 to 50 with Graves' ophthalmopathy. CDR3s include the opening cysteine and the closing phenylalanine or tryptophan. Each record gives: clone size, V gene, D gene, J gene, CDR3 DNA, CDR3 protein. A D gene is named only where the DNA matches it firmly. Size is omitted from some rows. Given values are once, few, many or a class for expanded clones.

many	TRBV28	TRBD1	TRBJ1-2	TGTGCCAGCAGTTTCCCCGGACAGGGGTACTATGGCTACACCTTC	CASSFPGQGYYGYTF
many	TRBV4-3	.	TRBJ1-1	TGCGCCAGCAGCCAAGATCAAGGATGGGCTACTGAAGCTTTCTTT	CASSQDQGWATEAFF
many	TRBV5-1	.	TRBJ2-7	TGCGCCAGCAGCTTGTCATACCACGGCGAGCAGTACTTC	CASSLSYHGEQYF
.	TRBV4-1	.	TRBJ2-7	TGCGCCAGCAGCCAAGAACTTTCCTACGAGCAGTACTTC	CASSQELSYEQYF
many	TRBV29-1	.	TRBJ2-5	TGCAGCGTTGAACAAGGGGGGAAAGAGACCCAGTACTTC	CSVEQGGKETQYF
many	TRBV19	.	TRBJ2-2	TGTGCCAGTAGTATGCGGCCAGGGATTCCCGGGGAGCTGTTTTTT	CASSMRPGIPGELFF
many	TRBV12-3/TRBV12-4	TRBD1	TRBJ1-5	TGTGCCAGCAAAGCACAGGGGGGGAGCAATCAGCCCCAGCATTTT	CASKAQGGSNQPQHF
many	TRBV28	.	TRBJ2-7	TGTGCCAGCAGTTCTAGACCAGAGTACTACGAGCAGTACTTC	CASSSRPEYYEQYF
many	TRBV24-1	.	TRBJ1-3	TGTGCCACCAGTGACGGACCGGGCTCTGGAAACACCATATATTTT	CATSDGPGSGNTIYF
few	TRBV14	.	TRBJ2-5	TGTGCCAGCAGCCTAAATCACGGGGAGACCCAGTACTTC	CASSLNHGETQYF
.	TRBV3-1	.	TRBJ1-2	TGTGCCAGCAGCCAAATCCAAACGGGGGACTATGGCTACACCTTC	CASSQIQTGDYGYTF
many	TRBV12-3/TRBV12-4	.	TRBJ1-1	TGTGCCAGTCAAAGGGCAGGAGTGAACACTGAAGCTTTCTTT	CASQRAGVNTEAFF
few	TRBV30	.	TRBJ2-2	TGTGCCTGGAACGGGCCCGAACCCAACACCGGGGAGCTGTTTTTT	CAWNGPEPNTGELFF
many	TRBV20-1	.	TRBJ2-7	TGCAGTGCTAGAGAGAGACAGGTACTCTCCTACGAGCAGTACTTC	CSARERQVLSYEQYF
many	TRBV27	.	TRBJ1-1	TGTGCCAGCAAAACGGGGAACACTGAAGCTTTCTTT	CASKTGNTEAFF
.	TRBV12-3/TRBV12-4	.	TRBJ1-1	TGTGCCAGCAGTCCCCGGGGGCGGGAGAACACTGAAGCTTTCTTT	CASSPRGRENTEAFF
many	TRBV7-2	TRBD2	TRBJ2-7	TGTGCCAGCAGCTCCGGACTAGCGGATTACAAGCAGTACTTC	CASSSGLADYKQYF
.	TRBV12-3/TRBV12-4	.	TRBJ2-7	TGTGCCAGCAGCTGGGGCTCTTGGGAGCAGTACTTC	CASSWGSWEQYF
many	TRBV28	TRBD2	TRBJ2-7	TGTGCCAGCAGTTCTGCGACTAGCGGCTCCTACGAGCAGTACTTC	CASSSATSGSYEQYF
many	TRBV6-2/TRBV6-3	.	TRBJ1-2	TGTGCCAGCAGTGAGGACCAATATGGCTACACCTTC	CASSEDQYGYTF
.	TRBV11-3	.	TRBJ1-1	TGTGCCAGCAGCTTCCAAGCGCACACTGAAGCTTTCTTT	CASSFQAHTEAFF
.	TRBV19	TRBD1	TRBJ1-1	TGTGCCAGTAAAGGACAGGGGGCTGCTGAAGCTTTCTTT	CASKGQGAAEAFF
many	TRBV2	TRBD2	TRBJ2-5	TGTGCCAGTCGACTAGCGGGTGTTACGTACCAAGAGACCCAGTACTTC	CASRLAGVTYQETQYF
.	TRBV6-5	.	TRBJ2-7	TGTGCCAGCAGTTACGAAATAGACGGCTACGAGCAGTACTTC	CASSYEIDGYEQYF
many	TRBV20-1	.	TRBJ1-5	TGCAGTGCTAGTCCCCCTCAGGCAGGGAGTCAGCCCCAGCATTTT	CSASPPQAGSQPQHF
few	TRBV9	TRBD2	TRBJ2-5	TGTGCCAGCAGCACAGGACTAGCGGGAGTTGGAGAGACCCAGTACTTC	CASSTGLAGVGETQYF
few	TRBV14	.	TRBJ2-2	TGTGCCAGCAGCCAATTTACTAGTCGCACCGGGGAGCTGTTTTTT	CASSQFTSRTGELFF
many	TRBV6-1	.	TRBJ2-7	TGTGCCAGCAGTGAACTCCAGGCGGAGTACTACGAGCAGTACTTC	CASSELQAEYYEQYF
few	TRBV5-1	.	TRBJ2-2	TGCGCCAGCAGCTTTTTTAGTGGGACCGGGGAGCTGTTTTTT	CASSFFSGTGELFF
few	TRBV20-1	.	TRBJ1-4	TGCAGTGCTAGAGGCCCGTTAAGCACCAATGAAAAACTGTTTTTT	CSARGPLSTNEKLFF